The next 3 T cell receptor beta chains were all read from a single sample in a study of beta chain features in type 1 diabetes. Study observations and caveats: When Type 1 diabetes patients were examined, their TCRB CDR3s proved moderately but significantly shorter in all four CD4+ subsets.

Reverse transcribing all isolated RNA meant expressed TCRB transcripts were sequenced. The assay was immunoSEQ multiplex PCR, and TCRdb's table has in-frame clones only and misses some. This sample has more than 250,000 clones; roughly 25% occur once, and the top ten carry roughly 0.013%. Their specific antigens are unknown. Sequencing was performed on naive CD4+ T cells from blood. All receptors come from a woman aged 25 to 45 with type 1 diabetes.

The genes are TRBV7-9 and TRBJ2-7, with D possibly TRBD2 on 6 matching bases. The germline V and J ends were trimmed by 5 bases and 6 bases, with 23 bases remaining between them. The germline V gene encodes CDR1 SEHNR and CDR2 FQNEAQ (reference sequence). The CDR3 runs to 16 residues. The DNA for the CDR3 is TGTGCCAGCAGCCCCGGAGGAGGGCAGTCCTTTTCCGAGCAGTACTTC. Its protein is CASSPGGGQSFSEQYF.

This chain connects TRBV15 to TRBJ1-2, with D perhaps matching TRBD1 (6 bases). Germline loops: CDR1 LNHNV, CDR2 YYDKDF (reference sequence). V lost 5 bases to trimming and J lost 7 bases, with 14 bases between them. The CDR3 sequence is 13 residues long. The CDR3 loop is CATSPRTDGGYTF. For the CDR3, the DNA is TGTGCCACCAGCCCCAGGACAGATGGTGGCTACACCTTC.

CDR3 protein: CASSVVGSDTGELFF. The CDR3 nucleotides read TGTGCCAGCAGCGTAGTCGGTAGCGACACCGGGGAGCTGTTTTTT. The chain couples TRBV9 to TRBJ2-2, with D maybe TRBD2 (5 bases). Germline V gene data show CDR1 as SGDLS and CDR2 as YYNGEE. CDR3 length: 15 amino acids. V lost 0 bases and J lost 3, with 9 bases in between. Using reference TRBV9 and TRBJ2-2 for the parts outside the CDR3, the full variable domain is DSGVTQTPKHLITATGQRVTLRCSPRSGDLSVYWYQQSLDQGLQFLIQYYNGEERAKGNILERFSAQQFPDLHSELNLSSLELGDSALYFCASSVVGSDTGELFFGEGSRLTVL.